A selection of T cell receptor beta chains follows, all from one sample in a study of shared clonotypes between healthy human individuals. TCRdb's copy holds only in-frame clones and misses some; the assay was immunoSEQ multiplex PCR. Of over 950,000 clones in the sample, 77% were seen once. What was sequenced was memory CD4+ T cells from PBMCs. All receptors come from a man between 18 and 35 years old in good health. Some clones in this sample may be carry-over from other donors' samples. Both conserved end residues are part of each CDR3. D genes are given only for firm matches. Clone sizes are given selectively: once, few, many, or a class where the clone is expanded.

d_call: TRBD1; cdr3_length: 18; j_call: TRBJ2-2; clone_size: once; v_call: TRBV7-3; cdr3_aa: CASSLTGSGTGDTGELFF; cdr3_nt: TGTGCCAGCAGCTTAACGGGATCCGGGACAGGGGACACCGGGGAGCTGTTTTTT
d_call: NA; cdr3_length: 14; j_call: TRBJ1-1; clone_size: NA; v_call: TRBV5-6; cdr3_aa: CASSLKRRDSEAFF; cdr3_nt: TGTGCCAGCAGCTTGAAACGGAGAGACAGTGAAGCTTTCTTT
d_call: TRBD1; cdr3_length: 14; j_call: TRBJ1-4; clone_size: NA; v_call: TRBV16; cdr3_aa: CASSQSRTGEKLFF; cdr3_nt: TGTGCCAGCAGCCAATCAAGGACAGGTGAAAAACTGTTTTTT
d_call: TRBD2; cdr3_length: 15; j_call: TRBJ2-5; clone_size: once; v_call: TRBV5-4; cdr3_aa: CASSPGGGLQETQYF; cdr3_nt: TGTGCCAGCAGCCCCGGCGGGGGGCTCCAGGAGACCCAGTACTTC
d_call: TRBD2; cdr3_length: 16; j_call: TRBJ2-5; clone_size: NA; v_call: TRBV5-1; cdr3_aa: CASSLGASGYQETQYF; cdr3_nt: TGCGCCAGCAGCTTGGGTGCTAGCGGGTACCAAGAGACCCAGTACTTC
d_call: NA; cdr3_length: 17; j_call: TRBJ2-7; clone_size: NA; v_call: TRBV4-2; cdr3_aa: CASSQEISNSLPYEQYF; cdr3_nt: TGTGCCAGCAGCCAAGAGATCAGTAACAGTCTACCCTACGAGCAGTACTTC
d_call: NA; cdr3_length: 15; j_call: TRBJ2-5; clone_size: NA; v_call: TRBV7-2; cdr3_aa: CASSPQMAPQETQYF; cdr3_nt: TGTGCCAGCAGCCCCCAGATGGCCCCGCAAGAGACCCAGTACTTC
d_call: TRBD1; cdr3_length: 16; j_call: TRBJ2-2; clone_size: NA; v_call: TRBV15; cdr3_aa: CATSRGTGRNTGELFF; cdr3_nt: TGTGCCACCAGCAGAGGGACAGGGAGGAACACCGGGGAGCTGTTTTTT
d_call: TRBD1; cdr3_length: 13; j_call: TRBJ2-5; clone_size: NA; v_call: TRBV28; cdr3_aa: CASRRQGAETQYF; cdr3_nt: TGTGCCAGCAGGCGGCAGGGGGCGGAGACCCAGTACTTC
d_call: NA; cdr3_length: 15; j_call: TRBJ2-5; clone_size: NA; v_call: TRBV7-2; cdr3_aa: CASSPGQPPLGSQYF; cdr3_nt: TGTGCCAGCAGCCCCGGACAGCCTCCGCTGGGGTCCCAGTACTTC
d_call: NA; cdr3_length: 12; j_call: TRBJ1-2; clone_size: few; v_call: TRBV18; cdr3_aa: CASSPDSYGYTF; cdr3_nt: TGTGCCAGCTCACCAGACAGCTATGGCTACACCTTC